Each of the 27 T cell receptor beta chains below was sequenced from the same sample in a study of blood T cell repertoires in COVID-19. The data were produced by immunoSEQ multiplex PCR, yet TCRdb's version contains in-frame clones alone and is incomplete. The data hold about 210,000 clones, with roughly 81% observed a single time. Sequencing was performed on peripheral blood. The receptor set was obtained from a woman older than 75 with acute or convalescent COVID-19.

The V and J genes are TRBV28 and TRBJ1-2; a possible D gene is TRBD1 (6 bases). Between the trimmed V and J ends, which lost 6 bases and 8 bases, there was a span of 22 bases. The CDR3 is made up of 15 amino acids. Germline CDR1 is MDHEN and CDR2 is SYDVKM. CDR3 DNA: TGTGCCAGCAGCTCTTTCCGGGACACCCGATGGGGCTACACCTTC. Translation gives CASSSFRDTRWGYTF.

This clone appeared once. The V and J genes are TRBV7-2 and TRBJ2-1; 9 bases agree with TRBD2. Germline loops: CDR1 SGHTA, CDR2 FQGNSA. This CDR3 contains 17 residues. V gave up 2 bases and J gave up 2 bases; unmatched junction bases: 7. CDR3 coding DNA: TGTGCCAGCAGCTTAAGGGCTAGCGGGGCCACCTACAATGAGCAGTTCTTC. Protein: CASSLRASGATYNEQFF. The full variable domain, with the rest looked up from reference TRBV7-2 and TRBJ2-1, is GAGVSQSPSNKVTEKGKDVELRCDPISGHTALYWYRQSLGQGLEFLIYFQGNSAPDKSGLPSDRFSAERTGGSVSTLTIQRTQQEDSAVYLCASSLRASGATYNEQFFGPGTRLTVL.

The rearrangement joins TRBV6-6 to TRBJ2-3; possible D gene TRBD2, 5 bases. This CDR3 is 12 amino acids long. Germline V gene data show CDR1 as MNHNY and CDR2 as SVGAGI (reference sequence). The V end lost 8 bases, the J end lost 2 bases, and 8 bases lay between the germline ends. The CDR3 spells CASLGNTDTQYF. CDR3 nucleotide sequence: TGTGCCAGCCTCGGGAACACAGATACGCAGTATTTT.

V and J are TRBV19 and TRBJ2-7; a weak D match, TRBD2 (6 bases). The CDR3 contains 13 residues. The V end was cut by 3 bases, the J end by 6 bases, with 12 bases between. Per the germline V gene, CDR1 is LNHDA and CDR2 is SQIVND (reference sequence). The CDR3 DNA is TGTGCCAGTAGTATGGGCGGGAAGGGCGAGCAGTACTTC. It translates to CASSMGGKGEQYF.

This chain joins TRBV30 and TRBJ1-5; TRBD1 agrees at 7 bases. The CDR3 length is 15 residues. The V and J ends lost 2 bases and 3 bases, in that order; junction bases with no gene match: 7. The V gene's germline CDR1 is GTSNPN and CDR2 SVGIG (reference sequence). Here the CDR3 reads CAWSPSGTVNQPQHF. CDR3 nucleotides: TGTGCCTGGAGTCCCTCGGGGACAGTCAATCAGCCCCAGCATTTT.

The chain couples TRBV7-3 to TRBJ1-6; the D is unclear. Germline-derived CDR1 and CDR2 are SGHTA and FQGTGA. The V gene lost 1 base and the J gene lost 6 bases, with 7 bases spanning the gap. The CDR3 runs 14 residues. Here the CDR3 reads CASSLSNSNSPLHF. In DNA, the CDR3 is TGTGCCAGCAGCTTAAGTAATTCTAATTCACCCCTCCACTTT.

Comment on this clone: Other DNA sequences from this sample encode an identical CDR3 as well. The chain employs TRBV5-1 and TRBJ1-5; D perhaps matches TRBD1 (5 bases). Germline V gene sequence: CDR1 SGHRS, CDR2 YFSETQ. CDR3 length equals 14 residues. Trimming shortened V by 2 bases and J by 2 bases, and 8 bases separated the two germline ends. The CDR3 DNA reads as TGCGCCAGCAGCTTAGGAGGGGGCAATCAGCCCCAGCATTTT. Translating gives CASSLGGGNQPQHF.

V is TRBV28 and J is TRBJ2-1; possible D gene TRBD2, 6 bases. Trimming took off 3 bases at V and 5 bases at J, with 14 bases between the two ends. Germline values: CDR1 MDHEN, CDR2 SYDVKM. CDR3 length: 15 residues. CDR3 coding DNA: TGTGCCAGCAGTTTCTTTACGGCGGGAAACAATGAGCAGTTCTTC. Residues: CASSFFTAGNNEQFF.

This clone was seen once. V and J are TRBV7-2 and TRBJ1-3; D gene ambiguous. The length of the CDR3 is 15 residues. Between the trimmed V and J ends, which lost 1 base and 0 bases, there was a span of 7 bases. Germline V lookup: CDR1 SGHTA, CDR2 FQGNSA. CDR3 DNA sequence: TGTGCCAGCAGCTTAGGAACAGCCTCTGGAAACACCATATATTTT. Its translation is CASSLGTASGNTIYF.

As DNA, the CDR3 is TGTGCCAGCAGCCCCAGTTCCGAGACCCAGTACTTC. It translates to CASSPSSETQYF. The V and J genes are TRBV7-9 and TRBJ2-5; D is undetermined. Trimming left V 5 bases short and J 5 bases short, with 9 bases between. This CDR3 comprises 12 residues. Germline values: CDR1 SEHNR, CDR2 FQNEAQ (reference sequence).

The chain links TRBV2 to TRBJ2-3; the match to TRBD2 covers 7 bases. CDR1 SNHLY and CDR2 FYNNEI come from the germline V gene. The CDR3 has 16 amino acids. Unmatched junction bases numbered 5, after V lost 2 bases and J lost 0 bases. The CDR3 reads CASSELGSGSTDTQYF. As DNA, the CDR3 is TGTGCCAGCAGTGAACTTGGTAGCGGGAGCACAGATACGCAGTATTTT.

This rearrangement joins TRBV6-5 to TRBJ1-1, with D possibly being TRBD1 (5 bases). The CDR3 loop spans 14 amino acids. Between the trimmed V and J ends, which lost 5 bases and 4 bases, there was a span of 14 bases. The germline V gene has CDR1 MNHEY and CDR2 SVGAGI. CDR3 bases: TGTGCCAGCAGTCTCGGGGGGGGGTTCACTGAAGCTTTCTTT. This gives the protein CASSLGGGFTEAFF.

The chain couples TRBV7-3 to TRBJ1-5; no clear D gene. This CDR3 has 13 amino acids. The germline V and J ends were trimmed by 1 base and 5 bases, with 6 bases remaining between them. In germline, CDR1 is SGHTA, CDR2 FQGTGA. This CDR3 is CASSLRADQPQHF. CDR3 DNA: TGTGCCAGCAGCTTAAGGGCTGATCAGCCCCAGCATTTT.

V gene TRBV10-3 combines with J gene TRBJ1-5, with D unresolved. In germline, CDR1 is ENHRY, CDR2 SYGVKD. The CDR3 consists of 12 residues. Trimming took off 10 bases at V and 3 bases at J, with 10 bases between the two ends. The CDR3 nucleotides are TGTGCCACCTCAGGAATCAATCAGCCCCAGCATTTT. Amino acids: CATSGINQPQHF.

The J gene is TRBJ2-3, the V gene TRBV5-1, with 8 bases identical to TRBD1. Germline assignment: CDR1 SGHRS and CDR2 YFSETQ. With V trimmed by 9 bases and J by 2 bases, 14 bases remained unmatched. This CDR3 is built from 16 residues. Here the CDR3 DNA reads TGCGCCACCCGAAAGATCGAGACAGGGGACACAGATACGCAGTATTTT. Protein sequence: CATRKIETGDTDTQYF. The full variable domain, in which reference TRBV5-1 and TRBJ2-3 provide the parts outside the CDR3, is KAGVTQTPRYLIKTRGQQVTLSCSPISGHRSVSWYQQTPGQGLQFLFEYFSETQRNKGNFPGRFSGRQFSNSRSEMNVSTLELGDSALYLCATRKIETGDTDTQYFGPGTRLTVL.

This clone has a single count. J is TRBJ2-6 and V is TRBV21-1; whether TRBD1, the table's D call, matches the DNA was not checked. TRBV21-1 is marked as a pseudogene. The CDR3 consists of 17 residues. This CDR3 is CASSKVGHSPGANVLTF. The CDR3 nucleotides read TGTGCCAGCAGCAAAGTCGGACATTCCCCTGGGGCCAACGTCCTGACTTTC.

The chain has TRBV19 and TRBJ2-3; 8 bases line up with TRBD2. The J segment lost 1 base and the V segment lost 3 bases, leaving 12 bases of the junction unmatched. This CDR3 contains 18 residues. CDR1 LNHDA and CDR2 SQIVND come from the germline V gene (reference sequence). The CDR3 protein is CASSIRTSSTLGTDTQYF. The CDR3 nucleotides read TGTGCCAGTAGTATTCGGACTAGCAGTACTCTAGGCACAGATACGCAGTATTTT. Full variable domain (remainder filled in from reference TRBV19 and TRBJ2-3): DGGITQSPKYLFRKEGQNVTLSCEQNLNHDAMYWYRQDPGQGLRLIYYSQIVNDFQKGDIAEGYSVSREKKESFPLTVTSAQKNPTAFYLCASSIRTSSTLGTDTQYFGPGTRLTVL.

The chain has TRBV5-4 and TRBJ1-6; perhaps TRBD1 as D (5 bases). The CDR3 loop spans 15 amino acids. V shed 0 bases and J shed 7 bases, with 11 bases lying between them. Germline lookup yields CDR1 SGHNT and CDR2 YYREEE (reference sequence). The CDR3 region is CASSLETARNSPLHF. Here the CDR3 DNA reads TGTGCCAGCAGCTTGGAGACAGCCCGCAATTCACCCCTCCACTTT.

This clone is a singleton in its sample. The V gene is TRBV4-2, the J gene TRBJ2-4; perhaps TRBD2 as D (5 bases). Germline CDR1 LGHNA, CDR2 YNFKEQ. The CDR3 length is 15 residues. The V gene lost 0 bases and the J gene lost 10 bases, with 16 bases spanning the gap. The CDR3: CASSQDERTGGIQYF. CDR3 nucleotides: TGTGCCAGCAGCCAAGATGAGCGGACCGGCGGTATTCAGTACTTC.

In nucleotides, the CDR3 is TGCGCCAGCAGCTACAGACTAGCGGGAGGGTACAATGAGCAGTTCTTC. It is translated as CASSYRLAGGYNEQFF. The rearrangement joins TRBV5-1 to TRBJ2-1, with 14 bases matching TRBD2. The CDR3 is 16 amino acids. The V gene's germline CDR1 is SGHRS and CDR2 YFSETQ. With V trimmed by 3 bases and J by 4 bases, 3 bases remained unmatched.

V is TRBV5-1 and J is TRBJ2-2; D may be TRBD2 (5 bases). Looked up from germline, CDR1 is SGHRS and CDR2 is YFSETQ. Trimming stripped 5 bases from V and 7 bases from J, with 9 bases between. The CDR3 runs to 12 residues. DNA of the CDR3: TGCGCCAGCAGGCGGGTTGGCGGGGAGCTGTTTTTT. Protein product: CASRRVGGELFF.

The CDR3 DNA sequence: TGTGCCAGCAGCGACCTAGCAATCAATGAGCAGTTCTTC. It codes for CASSDLAINEQFF. V usage is TRBV28 and J usage is TRBJ2-1; weak D call: TRBD2 (5 bases). The CDR3 extends over 13 amino acids. V lost 6 bases and J lost 6, with 12 bases in between. CDR1 is MDHEN and CDR2 is SYDVKM in the germline V gene.

The chain has TRBV6-5 and TRBJ2-3; D may be TRBD1 (5 bases). The CDR3 consists of 14 residues. The germline V and J ends were trimmed by 6 bases and 2 bases, with 12 bases remaining between them. Germline V gene sequence: CDR1 MNHEY, CDR2 SVGAGI. The CDR3 region has the DNA TGTGCCAGCAGGGGGCGTCTTTACACAGATACGCAGTATTTT. Translation gives CASRGRLYTDTQYF.

The V call is TRBV18, the J call TRBJ1-5; 7 bases are shared with TRBD1. V lost 4 bases and J lost 2; bases outside the gene matches: 5. The CDR3 runs 15 residues. Looked up from germline, CDR1 is KGHSH and CDR2 is LQKENI. The CDR3 coding sequence is TGTGCCAGCTCACTCGACAGGGTGGGCAATCAGCCCCAGCATTTT. Its protein product is CASSLDRVGNQPQHF.

As regards this clone: The same CDR3 arises from other DNA sequences in this sample as well. The CDR3 spells CAWSTGGETQYF. In DNA, the CDR3 is TGTGCCTGGAGCACGGGGGGCGAGACCCAGTACTTC. The rearrangement links TRBV30 to TRBJ2-5; TRBD2 is a possible D gene (7 bases). Per the germline V gene, CDR1 is GTSNPN and CDR2 is SVGIG (reference sequence). Deletions cut 3 bases from V and 5 bases from J, with 10 bases between. The CDR3 consists of 12 residues.

The rearrangement links TRBV5-1 to TRBJ1-2; no clear D. The V end was cut by 0 bases, the J end by 3 bases, with 12 bases between. The length of the CDR3 is 15 residues. Looked up from germline, CDR1 is SGHRS and CDR2 is YFSETQ. The chain's CDR3 is CASSLAGGQDYGYTF. As DNA, the CDR3 is TGCGCCAGCAGCTTGGCCGGTGGGCAGGACTATGGCTACACCTTC.

This clone is a singleton in its sample. The chain recombines TRBV7-3 with TRBJ2-3; 8 bases match TRBD1. Trimming at V came to 4 bases and at J to 4 bases, leaving 7 bases not matched to a gene. This CDR3 region has 15 residues. Germline V CDR1 and CDR2: SGHTA, FQGTGA. CDR3 bases: TGTGCCAGCAGCTCCCCGGACAGGGCCCCAGATACGCAGTATTTT. Translation gives CASSSPDRAPDTQYF.